This passage covers 10 T cell receptor beta chains from one sample sequenced in a study of T cells after yellow fever vaccination. Each CDR3 protein is one row after TCRdb ran MiXCR on the 5' RACE reads. In the table there are hundreds of thousands of distinct CDR3 sequences, roughly 12% of which are singletons. This sample comprised PBMCs, obtained on the day of the yellow fever booster vaccination. The receptors derive from a man aged 25 to 40 who received the YFV17D yellow fever vaccine.

This clonotype was seen a handful of times. The chain carries TRBV4-3 and TRBJ2-1, with 7 nucleotides matching TRBD1. V gave up 1 base and J gave up 8 bases; unmatched junction bases: 11. Germline V lookup: CDR1 LGHNA, CDR2 YSLEER. CDR3 length: 16 residues. The CDR3 DNA reads as TGCGCCAGCAGCCAAGGGACAGGAGACCGCCCTGATGAGCAGTTCTTC. This translates into CASSQGTGDRPDEQFF.

This chain links TRBV5-5 with TRBJ2-7; 8 bases match TRBD1. The J segment lost 0 bases and the V segment lost 4 bases, leaving 6 bases of the junction unmatched. Per germline, CDR1 SGHKS and CDR2 YYEKEE (reference sequence). The CDR3 has 15 residues. This CDR3 is CASSARGQGSYEQYF. In DNA, the CDR3 is TGTGCCAGCAGCGCCCGAGGACAGGGCTCCTACGAGCAGTACTTC. Looking up the rest from reference TRBV5-5 and TRBJ2-7 gives the full variable domain: DAGVTQSPTHLIKTRGQQVTLRCSPISGHKSVSWYQQVLGQGPQFIFQYYEKEERGRGNFPDRFSARQFPNYSSELNVNALLLGDSALYLCASSARGQGSYEQYFGPGTRLTVT.

The genes are TRBV29-1 and TRBJ1-5; D is undetermined. Germline CDR1 is SQVTM and CDR2 is ANQGSEA. This CDR3 region has 13 residues. Trimming removed 4 bases from V and 3 bases from J, with 10 bases in between. The CDR3 nucleotides are TGCAGCGTTGGAGGGATTAACAATCAGCCCCAGCATTTT. Translating it yields CSVGGINNQPQHF.

This clonotype appeared a few times. V usage is TRBV19 and J usage is TRBJ1-2; D is unresolved. Trimming took off 3 bases at V and 0 bases at J, with 8 bases between the two ends. Germline V gene sequence: CDR1 LNHDA, CDR2 SQIVND (reference sequence). The CDR3 covers 14 residues. The CDR3 nucleotides are TGTGCCAGTAGTATTCCGTCTTCTAACTATGGCTACACCTTC. Its translation is CASSIPSSNYGYTF. The full variable domain, in which reference TRBV19 and TRBJ1-2 provide the parts outside the CDR3, is DGGITQSPKYLFRKEGQNVTLSCEQNLNHDAMYWYRQDPGQGLRLIYYSQIVNDFQKGDIAEGYSVSREKKESFPLTVTSAQKNPTAFYLCASSIPSSNYGYTFGSGTRLTVV.

The chain carries TRBV27 and TRBJ1-1; D is unclear. The germline V and J ends were trimmed by 7 bases and 1 base, with 16 bases remaining between them. This CDR3 is 15 amino acids long. CDR1 is MNHEY, CDR2 SMNVEV, per germline (reference sequence). The CDR3 region is CASTPGLLENTEAFF. The CDR3 DNA reads TGTGCCAGCACCCCAGGCTTGTTGGAGAACACTGAAGCTTTCTTT.

The CDR3: CASSSRTYGYTF. The CDR3 region has the DNA TGTGCCAGCAGTTCCAGGACCTATGGCTACACCTTC. The chain is built from TRBV28 and TRBJ1-2; D is unclear. Germline CDR1 is MDHEN and CDR2 is SYDVKM. The CDR3 has 12 residues. Deletions cut 4 bases from V and 4 bases from J, with 7 bases between.

The chain links TRBV20-1 to TRBJ2-3; 14 bases match TRBD2. Germline CDR1 reads DFQATT; CDR2 reads SNEGSKA (reference sequence). Germline trimming cut 0 bases from V and 8 bases from J; bases unmatched to any gene: 16. The length of the CDR3 is 19 residues. The CDR3 sequence: CSARDPQGGTSGSRSTQYF. The CDR3 DNA follows: TGCAGTGCTAGAGATCCCCAGGGCGGGACTAGCGGGAGCCGGAGTACGCAGTATTTT.

This chain uses TRBV20-1 with TRBJ2-5, with TRBD1 matching 9 bases. The germline V gene encodes CDR1 DFQATT and CDR2 SNEGSKA (reference sequence). The CDR3 totals 12 residues. CDR3 loop: CTGGGQGETQYF. The CDR3 bases are TGCACCGGAGGGGGACAGGGAGAGACCCAGTACTTC.

The chain's CDR3 is CASTSYVGSNQPQHF. In DNA, the CDR3 is TGTGCCAGCACTTCGTATGTAGGTAGCAATCAGCCCCAGCATTTT. The chain carries TRBV7-8 and TRBJ1-5; D gene unclear. CDR1 and CDR2 (germline): SGHVS, FQNEAQ. The V end was cut by 7 bases, the J end by 0 bases, with 13 bases between. The CDR3 runs 15 residues.

V usage is TRBV7-2 and J usage is TRBJ2-3, with D hard to call. The CDR3 extends over 13 amino acids. Trimming removed 2 bases from V and 4 bases from J, with 7 bases in between. Germline loops: CDR1 SGHTA, CDR2 FQGNSA. CDR3 loop: CASSLSLPDTQYF. DNA for the CDR3: TGTGCCAGCAGCTTATCTTTGCCAGATACGCAGTATTTT.